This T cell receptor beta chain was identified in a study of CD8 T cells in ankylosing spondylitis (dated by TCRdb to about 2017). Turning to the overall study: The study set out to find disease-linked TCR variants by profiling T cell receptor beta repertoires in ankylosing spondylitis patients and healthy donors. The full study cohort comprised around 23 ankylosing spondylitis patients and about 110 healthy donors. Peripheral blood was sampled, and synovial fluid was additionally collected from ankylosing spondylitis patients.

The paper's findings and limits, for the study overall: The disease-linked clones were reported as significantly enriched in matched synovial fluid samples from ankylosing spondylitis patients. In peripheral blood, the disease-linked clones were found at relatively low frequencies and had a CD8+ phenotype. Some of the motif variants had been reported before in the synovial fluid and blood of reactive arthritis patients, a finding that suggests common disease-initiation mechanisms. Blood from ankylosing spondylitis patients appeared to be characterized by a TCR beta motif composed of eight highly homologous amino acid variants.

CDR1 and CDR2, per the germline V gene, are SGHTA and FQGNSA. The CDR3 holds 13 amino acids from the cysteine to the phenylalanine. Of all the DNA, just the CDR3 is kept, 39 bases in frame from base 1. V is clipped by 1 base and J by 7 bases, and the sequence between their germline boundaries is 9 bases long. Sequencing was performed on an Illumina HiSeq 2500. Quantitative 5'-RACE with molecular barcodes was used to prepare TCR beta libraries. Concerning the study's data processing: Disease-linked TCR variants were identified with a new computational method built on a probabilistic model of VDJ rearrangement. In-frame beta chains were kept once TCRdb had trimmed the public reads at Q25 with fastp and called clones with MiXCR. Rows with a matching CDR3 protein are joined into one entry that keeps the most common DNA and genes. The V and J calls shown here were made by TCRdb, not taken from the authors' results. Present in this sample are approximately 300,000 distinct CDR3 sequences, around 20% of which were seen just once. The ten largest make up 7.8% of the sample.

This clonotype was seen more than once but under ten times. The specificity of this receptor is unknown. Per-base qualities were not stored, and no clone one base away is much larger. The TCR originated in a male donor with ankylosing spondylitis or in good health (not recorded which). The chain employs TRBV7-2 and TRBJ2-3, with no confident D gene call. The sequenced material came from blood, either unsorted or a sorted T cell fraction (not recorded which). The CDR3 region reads CASSLEFRNTQYF. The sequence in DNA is TGTGCCAGCAGCTTAGAGTTCAGGAATACGCAGTATTTT.